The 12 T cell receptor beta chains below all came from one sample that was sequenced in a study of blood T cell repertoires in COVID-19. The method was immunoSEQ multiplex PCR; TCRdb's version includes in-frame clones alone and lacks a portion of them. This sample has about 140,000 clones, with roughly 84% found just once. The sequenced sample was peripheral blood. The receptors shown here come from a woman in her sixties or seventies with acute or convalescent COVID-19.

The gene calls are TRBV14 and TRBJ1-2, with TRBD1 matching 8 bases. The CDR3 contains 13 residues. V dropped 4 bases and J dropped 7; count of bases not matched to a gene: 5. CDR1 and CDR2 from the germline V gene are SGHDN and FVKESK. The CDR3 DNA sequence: TGTGCCAGCAGCCGACGGACAGGGCTTGGCTACACCTTC. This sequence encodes CASSRRTGLGYTF.

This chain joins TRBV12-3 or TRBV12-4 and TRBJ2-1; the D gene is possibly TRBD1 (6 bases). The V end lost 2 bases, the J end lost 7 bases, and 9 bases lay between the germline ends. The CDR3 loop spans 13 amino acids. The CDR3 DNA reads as TGTGCCAGCAGTTTACGGACAGCAAATGAGCAGTTCTTC. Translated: CASSLRTANEQFF.

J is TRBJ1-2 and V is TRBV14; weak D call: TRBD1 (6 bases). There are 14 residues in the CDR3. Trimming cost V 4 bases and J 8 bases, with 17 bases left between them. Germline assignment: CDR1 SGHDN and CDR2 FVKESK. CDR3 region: CASSRSGTPGGYTF. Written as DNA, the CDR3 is TGTGCCAGCAGCCGTTCCGGGACACCGGGAGGCTACACCTTC.

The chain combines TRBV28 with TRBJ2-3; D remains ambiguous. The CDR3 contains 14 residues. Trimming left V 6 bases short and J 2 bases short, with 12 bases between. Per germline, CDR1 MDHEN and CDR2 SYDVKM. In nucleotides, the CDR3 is TGTGCCAGCAGGAAGACAAGACCCACAGATACGCAGTATTTT. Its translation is CASRKTRPTDTQYF.

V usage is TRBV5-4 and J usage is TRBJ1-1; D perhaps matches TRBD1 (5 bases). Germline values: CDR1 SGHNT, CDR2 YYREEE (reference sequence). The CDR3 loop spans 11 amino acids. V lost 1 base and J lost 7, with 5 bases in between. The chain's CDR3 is CASSLRGEAFF. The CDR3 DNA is TGTGCCAGCAGCTTGAGGGGTGAAGCTTTCTTT.

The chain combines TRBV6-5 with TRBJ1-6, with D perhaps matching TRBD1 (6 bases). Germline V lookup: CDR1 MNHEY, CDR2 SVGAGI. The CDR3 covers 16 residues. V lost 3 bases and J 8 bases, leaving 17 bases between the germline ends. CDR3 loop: CASSYGSGGGDSPLHF. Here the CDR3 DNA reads TGTGCCAGCAGTTATGGTTCGGGGGGCGGGGATTCACCCCTCCACTTT.

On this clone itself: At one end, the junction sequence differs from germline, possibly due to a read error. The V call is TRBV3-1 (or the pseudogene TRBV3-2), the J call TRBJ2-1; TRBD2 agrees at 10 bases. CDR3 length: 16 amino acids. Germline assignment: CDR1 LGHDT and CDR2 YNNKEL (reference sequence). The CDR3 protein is CANSQERIAGGNEQFF. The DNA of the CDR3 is TGTGCCAACAGCCAAGAGAGGATAGCGGGGGGTAATGAGCAGTTCTTC.

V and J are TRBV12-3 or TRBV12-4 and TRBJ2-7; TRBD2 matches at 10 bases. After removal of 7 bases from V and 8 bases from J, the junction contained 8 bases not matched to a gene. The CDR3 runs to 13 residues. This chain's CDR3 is CASKIAGGDKQYF. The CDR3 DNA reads TGTGCCAGCAAAATAGCGGGGGGAGACAAGCAGTACTTC.

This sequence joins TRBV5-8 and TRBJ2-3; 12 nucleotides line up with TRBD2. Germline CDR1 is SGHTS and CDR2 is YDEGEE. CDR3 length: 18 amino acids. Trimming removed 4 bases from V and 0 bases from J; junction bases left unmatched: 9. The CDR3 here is CASSVTPGTSGSTDTQYF. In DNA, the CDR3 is TGTGCCAGCAGCGTTACACCCGGGACTAGCGGGAGCACAGATACGCAGTATTTT.

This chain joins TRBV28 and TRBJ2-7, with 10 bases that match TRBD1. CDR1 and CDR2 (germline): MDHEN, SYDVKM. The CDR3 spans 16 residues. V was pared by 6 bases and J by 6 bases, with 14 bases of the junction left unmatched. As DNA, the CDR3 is TGTGCCAGCAGCCGGCCGAGGGGACAGGGGACTTCCGAGCAGTACTTC. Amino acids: CASSRPRGQGTSEQYF. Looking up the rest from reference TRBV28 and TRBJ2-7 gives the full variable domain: DVKVTQSSRYLVKRTGEKVFLECVQDMDHENMFWYRQDPGLGLRLIYFSYDVKMKEKGDIPEGYSVSREKKERFSLILESASTNQTSMYLCASSRPRGQGTSEQYFGPGTRLTVT.

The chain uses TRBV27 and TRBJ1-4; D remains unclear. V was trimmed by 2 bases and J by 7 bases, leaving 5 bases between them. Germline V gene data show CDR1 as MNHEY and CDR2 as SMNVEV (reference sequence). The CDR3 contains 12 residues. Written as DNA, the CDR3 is TGTGCCAGCAGTTTAAGAGGTGAAAAACTGTTTTTT. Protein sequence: CASSLRGEKLFF.

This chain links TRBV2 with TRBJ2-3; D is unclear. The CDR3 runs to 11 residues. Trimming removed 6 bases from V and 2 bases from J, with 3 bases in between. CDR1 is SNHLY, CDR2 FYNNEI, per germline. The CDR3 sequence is CASRLTDTQYF. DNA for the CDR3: TGTGCCAGCAGACTCACAGATACGCAGTATTTT.